This T cell receptor (beta chain) was sequenced for a study of somatic mutations in cytotoxic T cells in rheumatoid arthritis. Findings and caveats of the study: The study found no significant difference in CD8+ T-cell clonality between rheumatoid arthritis patients and age-matched healthy controls. The authors did not adjust the slight TRBV07 underrepresentation in rheumatoid arthritis patients for multiple comparisons.

Libraries were prepared by immunoSEQ multiplex PCR; TCRdb keeps only in-frame clonotypes and omits some of them. The sample includes some 16,000 clones, more than 60% seen only once; the top ten take 4.5% to 5.5%. The CDR3 length is 16 residues. CDR1 and CDR2 from the germline V gene are MNHEY and SMNVEV (reference sequence). Trimming removed 5 bases from V and 1 base from J; junction bases left unmatched: 8. This clone was seen once. Its antigen is as yet unknown. The chain joins TRBV27 to TRBJ1-5, with 7 bases that match TRBD1. The clonotype originates from an adult with rheumatoid arthritis. Sequenced input: CD8+ T cells sorted from blood. CDR3 coding DNA: TGTGCCAGCAGTGGCCTGACAGGGTCGAGCAATCAGCCCCAGCATTTT. It specifies CASSGLTGSSNQPQHF.